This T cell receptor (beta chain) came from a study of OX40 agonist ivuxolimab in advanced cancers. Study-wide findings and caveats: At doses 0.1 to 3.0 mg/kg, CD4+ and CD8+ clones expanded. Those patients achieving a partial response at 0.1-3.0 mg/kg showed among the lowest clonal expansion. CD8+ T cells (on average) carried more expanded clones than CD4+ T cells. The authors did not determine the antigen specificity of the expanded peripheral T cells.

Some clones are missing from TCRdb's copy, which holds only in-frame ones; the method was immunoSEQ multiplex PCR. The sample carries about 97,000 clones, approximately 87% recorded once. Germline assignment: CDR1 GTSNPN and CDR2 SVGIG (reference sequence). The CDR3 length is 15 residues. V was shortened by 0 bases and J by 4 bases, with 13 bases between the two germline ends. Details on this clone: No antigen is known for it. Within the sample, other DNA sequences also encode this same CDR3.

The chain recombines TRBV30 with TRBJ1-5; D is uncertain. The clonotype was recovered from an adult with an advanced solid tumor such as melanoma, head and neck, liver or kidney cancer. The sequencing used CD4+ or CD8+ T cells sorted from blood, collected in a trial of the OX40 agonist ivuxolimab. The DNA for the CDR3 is TGTGCCTGGAGTGTCGTTGGCAGAAATAATCAGCCCCAGCATTTT. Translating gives CAWSVVGRNNQPQHF.